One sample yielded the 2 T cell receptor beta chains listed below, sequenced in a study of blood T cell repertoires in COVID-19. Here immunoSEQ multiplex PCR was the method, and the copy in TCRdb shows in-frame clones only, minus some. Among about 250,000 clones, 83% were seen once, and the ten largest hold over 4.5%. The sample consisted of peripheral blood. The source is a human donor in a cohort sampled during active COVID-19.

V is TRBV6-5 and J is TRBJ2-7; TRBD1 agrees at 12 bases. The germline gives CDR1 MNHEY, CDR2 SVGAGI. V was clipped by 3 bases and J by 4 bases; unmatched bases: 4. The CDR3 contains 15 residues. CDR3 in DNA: TGTGCCAGCAGTTATGGGGACAGGGGGCCGTACGAGCAGTACTTC. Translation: CASSYGDRGPYEQYF.

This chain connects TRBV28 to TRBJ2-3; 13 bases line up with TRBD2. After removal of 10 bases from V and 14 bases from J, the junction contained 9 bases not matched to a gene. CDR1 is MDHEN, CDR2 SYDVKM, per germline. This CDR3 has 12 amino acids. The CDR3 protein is CATGLAGASRYF. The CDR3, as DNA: TGTGCCACCGGACTAGCGGGGGCCTCAAGGTATTTT.